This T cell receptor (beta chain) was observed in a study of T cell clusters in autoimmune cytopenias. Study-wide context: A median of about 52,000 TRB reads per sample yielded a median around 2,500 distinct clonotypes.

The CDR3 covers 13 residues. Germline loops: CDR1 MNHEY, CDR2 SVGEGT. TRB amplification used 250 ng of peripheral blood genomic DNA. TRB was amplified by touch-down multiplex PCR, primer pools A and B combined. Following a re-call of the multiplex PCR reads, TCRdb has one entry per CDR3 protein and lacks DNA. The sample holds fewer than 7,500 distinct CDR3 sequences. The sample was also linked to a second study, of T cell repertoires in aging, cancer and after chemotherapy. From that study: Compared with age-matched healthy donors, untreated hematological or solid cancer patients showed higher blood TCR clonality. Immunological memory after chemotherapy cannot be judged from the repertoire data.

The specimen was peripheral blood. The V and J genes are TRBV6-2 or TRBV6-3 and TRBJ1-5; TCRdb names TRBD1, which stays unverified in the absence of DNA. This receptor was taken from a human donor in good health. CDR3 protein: CASNQGWNQPQHF.